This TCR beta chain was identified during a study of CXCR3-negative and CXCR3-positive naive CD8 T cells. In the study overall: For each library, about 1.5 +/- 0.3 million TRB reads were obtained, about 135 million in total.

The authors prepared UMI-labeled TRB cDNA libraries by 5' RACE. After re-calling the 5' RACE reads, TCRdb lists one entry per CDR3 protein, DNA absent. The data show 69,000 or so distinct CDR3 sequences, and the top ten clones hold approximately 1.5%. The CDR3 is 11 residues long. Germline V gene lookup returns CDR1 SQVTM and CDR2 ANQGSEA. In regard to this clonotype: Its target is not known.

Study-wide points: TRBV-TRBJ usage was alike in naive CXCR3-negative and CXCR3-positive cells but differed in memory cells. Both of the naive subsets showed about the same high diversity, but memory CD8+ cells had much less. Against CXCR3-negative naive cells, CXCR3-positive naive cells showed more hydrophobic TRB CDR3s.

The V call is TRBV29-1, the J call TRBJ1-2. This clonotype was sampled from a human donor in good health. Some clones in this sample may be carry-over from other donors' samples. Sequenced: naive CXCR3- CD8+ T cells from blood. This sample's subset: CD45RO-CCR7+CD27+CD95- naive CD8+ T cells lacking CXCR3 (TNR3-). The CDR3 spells CSVVVGYGYTF.